This T cell receptor (beta chain) was recovered during a study of high-grade serous ovarian cancer treatment subgroups. Study summary: Mean per sample: around 14,000 reads, around 7,100 unique TCR beta rearrangements. Whole-study results and caveats: Tumors within one patient showed repertoire similarity of roughly 0.095 to 0.8. Repertoire analysis covered CDR3 alone, not CDR1 or CDR2.

Sequencing used immunoSEQ multiplex PCR; TCRdb keeps in-frame clones, though not all of them. The sample lists 10,000 to 15,000 clones, 80% to 90% seen once, with approximately 2.9% in the top ten. The CDR3 loop spans 15 amino acids. V gave up 5 bases and J gave up 4 bases, with 12 bases separating them. In germline, CDR1 is SGHVS, CDR2 FNYEAQ. The tumor samples were collected prior to definitive surgery or chemotherapy. A note on this clone: The target antigen is unknown.

The sample was tumor tissue. The origin of this receptor is a human donor with high-grade serous ovarian cancer. The rearrangement uses TRBV7-6 and TRBJ2-6, with D possibly being TRBD1 or TRBD2 (5 bases each). CDR3 amino acids: CASSRGGTGANVLTF. DNA for the CDR3: TGTGCCAGCAGCAGGGGTGGGACCGGGGCCAACGTCCTGACTTTC.